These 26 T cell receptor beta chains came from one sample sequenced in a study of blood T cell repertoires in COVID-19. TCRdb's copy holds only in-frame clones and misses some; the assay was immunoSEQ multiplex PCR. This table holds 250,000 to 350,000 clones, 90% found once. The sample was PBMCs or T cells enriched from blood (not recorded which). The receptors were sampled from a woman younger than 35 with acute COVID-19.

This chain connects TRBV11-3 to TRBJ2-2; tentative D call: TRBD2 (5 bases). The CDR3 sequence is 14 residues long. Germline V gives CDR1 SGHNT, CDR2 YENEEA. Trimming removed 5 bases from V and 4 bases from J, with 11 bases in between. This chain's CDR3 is CASSPTRSTGELFF. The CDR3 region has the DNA TGTGCCAGCAGCCCCACTAGGAGCACCGGGGAGCTGTTTTTT.

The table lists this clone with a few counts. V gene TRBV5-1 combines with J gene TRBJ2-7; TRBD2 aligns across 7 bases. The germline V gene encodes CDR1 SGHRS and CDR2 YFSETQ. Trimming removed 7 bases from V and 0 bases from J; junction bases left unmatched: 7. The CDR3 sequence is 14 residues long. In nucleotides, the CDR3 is TGCGCCAGCGGGTGGGGCGGGAGCTCCTACGAGCAGTACTTC. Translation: CASGWGGSSYEQYF.

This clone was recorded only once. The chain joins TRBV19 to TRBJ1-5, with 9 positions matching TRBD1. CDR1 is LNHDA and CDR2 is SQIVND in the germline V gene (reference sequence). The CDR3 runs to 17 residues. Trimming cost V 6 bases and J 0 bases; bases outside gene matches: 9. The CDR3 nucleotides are TGTGCCAGTAGACCCTCGGACAGGGGAAATAGCAATCAGCCCCAGCATTTT. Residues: CASRPSDRGNSNQPQHF.

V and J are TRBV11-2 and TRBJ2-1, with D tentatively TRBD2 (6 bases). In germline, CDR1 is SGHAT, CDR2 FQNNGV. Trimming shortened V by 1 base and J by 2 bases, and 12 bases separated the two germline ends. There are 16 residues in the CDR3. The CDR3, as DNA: TGTGCCAGCAGCTTAGTTACGGGAGTACCCTACAATGAGCAGTTCTTC. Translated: CASSLVTGVPYNEQFF.

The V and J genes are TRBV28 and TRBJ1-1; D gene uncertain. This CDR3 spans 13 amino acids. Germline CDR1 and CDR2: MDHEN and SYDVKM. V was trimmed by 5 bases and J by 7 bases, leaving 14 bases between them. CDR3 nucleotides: TGTGCCAGCAGTCGCAGGCTCAGGCTTGAAGCTTTCTTT. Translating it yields CASSRRLRLEAFF.

CDR3 sequence (DNA): TGTGCCAGCAGCCAGACGGACAGGGGGGGATCGAACACTGAAGCTTTCTTT. It yields the protein CASSQTDRGGSNTEAFF. The genes are TRBV4-2 and TRBJ1-1; 10 bases agree with TRBD1. V gave up 3 bases and J gave up 1 base; unmatched junction bases: 8. Germline loops: CDR1 LGHNA, CDR2 YNFKEQ. CDR3 length: 17 amino acids.

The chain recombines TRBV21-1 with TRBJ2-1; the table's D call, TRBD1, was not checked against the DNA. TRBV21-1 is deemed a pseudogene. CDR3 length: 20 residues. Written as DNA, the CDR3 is TGTGCCAGCACCCGAACGGACAGGGAGAGTCACCCGAACCACTACAATGAGCAGTTCTTC. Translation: CASTRTDRESHPNHYNEQFF.

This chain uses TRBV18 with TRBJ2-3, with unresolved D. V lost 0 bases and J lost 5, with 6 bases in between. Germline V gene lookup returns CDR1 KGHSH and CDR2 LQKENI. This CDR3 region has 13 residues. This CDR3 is CASSPPSGDTQYF. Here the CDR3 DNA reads TGTGCCAGCTCACCACCGTCCGGAGATACGCAGTATTTT.

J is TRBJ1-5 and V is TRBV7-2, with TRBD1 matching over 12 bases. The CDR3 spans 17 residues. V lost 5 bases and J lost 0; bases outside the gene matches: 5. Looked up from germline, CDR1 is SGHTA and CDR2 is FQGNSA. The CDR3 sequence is CASSTGTGGRSNQPQHF. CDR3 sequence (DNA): TGTGCCAGCAGCACCGGGACAGGGGGCCGTAGCAATCAGCCCCAGCATTTT.

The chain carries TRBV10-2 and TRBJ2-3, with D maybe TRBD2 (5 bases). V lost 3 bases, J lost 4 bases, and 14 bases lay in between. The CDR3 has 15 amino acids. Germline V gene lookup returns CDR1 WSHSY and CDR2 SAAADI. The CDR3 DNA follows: TGCGCCAGCAGTGATAACGGGAACTTCCCAGATACGCAGTATTTT. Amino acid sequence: CASSDNGNFPDTQYF.

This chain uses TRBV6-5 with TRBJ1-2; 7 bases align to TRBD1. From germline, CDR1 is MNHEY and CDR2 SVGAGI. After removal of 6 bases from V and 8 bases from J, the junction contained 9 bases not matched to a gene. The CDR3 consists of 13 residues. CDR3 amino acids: CASRTDRPVGYTF. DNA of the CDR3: TGTGCCAGCAGGACGGACAGGCCGGTGGGCTACACCTTC.

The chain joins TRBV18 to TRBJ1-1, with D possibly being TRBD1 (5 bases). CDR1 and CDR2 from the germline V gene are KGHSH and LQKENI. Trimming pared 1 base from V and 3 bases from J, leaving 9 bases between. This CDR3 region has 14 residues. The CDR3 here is CASSPQGRDTEAFF. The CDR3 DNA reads TGTGCCAGCTCACCACAGGGGAGGGACACTGAAGCTTTCTTT.

The CDR3 sequence is CAWSVGGTANYGYTF. The DNA of the CDR3 is TGTGCCTGGAGTGTAGGGGGGACAGCGAACTATGGCTACACCTTC. V and J are TRBV30 and TRBJ1-2, with TRBD1 matching over 7 bases. This CDR3 has 15 amino acids. Germline V gene sequence: CDR1 GTSNPN, CDR2 SVGIG (reference sequence). The trim removed 0 bases at V and 2 bases at J, leaving 6 bases unmatched.

The CDR3 loop reads CASSRDSGVTEAFF. DNA of the CDR3: TGTGCCAGCTCACGAGACAGTGGGGTCACTGAAGCTTTCTTT. V and J are TRBV18 and TRBJ1-1, with D perhaps matching TRBD1 (5 bases). V lost 4 bases and J lost 4, with 13 bases in between. The germline gives CDR1 KGHSH, CDR2 LQKENI. The CDR3 contains 14 residues.

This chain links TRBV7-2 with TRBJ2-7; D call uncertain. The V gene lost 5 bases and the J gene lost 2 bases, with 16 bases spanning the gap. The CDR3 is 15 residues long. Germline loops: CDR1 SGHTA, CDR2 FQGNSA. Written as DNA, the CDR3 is TGTGCCAGCAGCCCACAGTGGGTAATAACCTACGAGCAGTACTTC. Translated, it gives CASSPQWVITYEQYF.

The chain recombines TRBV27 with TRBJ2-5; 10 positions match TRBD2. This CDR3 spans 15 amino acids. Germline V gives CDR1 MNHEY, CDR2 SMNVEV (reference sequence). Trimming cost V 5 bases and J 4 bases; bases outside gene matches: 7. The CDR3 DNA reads TGTGCCAGCAGTCGAGAGAGGACTAGCGGAGAGACCCAGTACTTC. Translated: CASSRERTSGETQYF.

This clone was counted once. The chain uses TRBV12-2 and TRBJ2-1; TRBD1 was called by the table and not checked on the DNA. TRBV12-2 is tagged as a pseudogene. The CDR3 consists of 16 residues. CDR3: CASRLAVTGGLDEQFF. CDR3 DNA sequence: TGTGCAAGTCGCTTAGCTGTAACAGGGGGATTGGATGAGCAGTTCTTC.

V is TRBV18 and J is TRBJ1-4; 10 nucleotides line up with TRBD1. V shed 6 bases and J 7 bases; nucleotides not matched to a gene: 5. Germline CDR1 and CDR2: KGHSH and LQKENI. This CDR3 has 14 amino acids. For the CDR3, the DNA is TGTGCCAGCTCCCAGACAGGGGGCCCTGAAAAACTGTTTTTT. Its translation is CASSQTGGPEKLFF.

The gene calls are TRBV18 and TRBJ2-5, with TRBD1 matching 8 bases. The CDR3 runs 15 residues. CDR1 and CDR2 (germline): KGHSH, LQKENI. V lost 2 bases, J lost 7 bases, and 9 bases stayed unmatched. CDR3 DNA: TGTGCCAGCTCACCAGGGACAGGAGAGTTGTGGACCCAGTACTTC. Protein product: CASSPGTGELWTQYF.

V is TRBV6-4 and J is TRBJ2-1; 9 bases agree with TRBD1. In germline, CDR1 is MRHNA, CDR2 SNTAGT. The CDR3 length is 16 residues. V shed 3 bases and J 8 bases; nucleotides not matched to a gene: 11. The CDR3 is CASSETGTGGGYEQFF. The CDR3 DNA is TGTGCCAGCAGTGAGACCGGTACAGGGGGCGGGTATGAGCAGTTCTTC.

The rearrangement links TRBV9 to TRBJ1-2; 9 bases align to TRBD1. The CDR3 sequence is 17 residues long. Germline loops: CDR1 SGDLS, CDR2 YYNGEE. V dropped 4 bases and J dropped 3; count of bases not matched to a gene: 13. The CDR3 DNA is TGTGCCAGCAGCACACGGGACAGGGAAACCCTTGACTATGGCTACACCTTC. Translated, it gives CASSTRDRETLDYGYTF.

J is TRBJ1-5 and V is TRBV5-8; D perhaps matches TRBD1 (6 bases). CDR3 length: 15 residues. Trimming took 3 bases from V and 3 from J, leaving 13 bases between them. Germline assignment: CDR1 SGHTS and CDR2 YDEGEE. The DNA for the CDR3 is TGTGCCAGCAGCTCCGGACAGTTTTTCAATCAGCCCCAGCATTTT. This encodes CASSSGQFFNQPQHF.

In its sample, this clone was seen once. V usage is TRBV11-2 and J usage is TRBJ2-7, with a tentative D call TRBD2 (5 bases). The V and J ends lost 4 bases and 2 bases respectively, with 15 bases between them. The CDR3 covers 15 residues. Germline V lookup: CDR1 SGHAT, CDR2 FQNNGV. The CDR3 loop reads CASSSVKREPYEQYF. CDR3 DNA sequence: TGTGCCAGCAGCTCGGTCAAAAGGGAGCCCTACGAGCAGTACTTC.

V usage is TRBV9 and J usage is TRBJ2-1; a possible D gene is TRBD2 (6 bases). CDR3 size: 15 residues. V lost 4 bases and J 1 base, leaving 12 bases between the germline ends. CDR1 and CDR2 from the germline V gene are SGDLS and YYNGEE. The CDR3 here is CASSFRDLSYNEQFF. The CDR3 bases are TGTGCCAGCAGCTTCCGGGACTTATCCTACAATGAGCAGTTCTTC.

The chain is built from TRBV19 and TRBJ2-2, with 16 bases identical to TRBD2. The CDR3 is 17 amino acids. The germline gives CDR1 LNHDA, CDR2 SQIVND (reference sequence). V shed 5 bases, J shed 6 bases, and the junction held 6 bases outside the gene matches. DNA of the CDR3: TGTGCCAGTAGTGTGGGACTAGCGGGAGGGCCAGCCGGGGAGCTGTTTTTT. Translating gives CASSVGLAGGPAGELFF.

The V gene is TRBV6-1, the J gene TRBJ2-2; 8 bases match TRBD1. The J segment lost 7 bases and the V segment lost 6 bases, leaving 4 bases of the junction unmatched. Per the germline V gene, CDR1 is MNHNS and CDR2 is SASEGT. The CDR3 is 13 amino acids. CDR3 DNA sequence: TGTGCCAGCAGCCGCGGACAGGGCGGGGAGCTGTTTTTT. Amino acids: CASSRGQGGELFF.